This is a list of T cell receptor beta chains from one sample in a study of T-cell memory formation after mild COVID-19. TCRdb reprocessed the 5' RACE reads via MiXCR and lists one record per CDR3 protein. The sample holds about 180,000 distinct CDR3 sequences, less than 20% seen once. Sequencing input: PBMCs or a T cell subset sorted from them (not recorded which). The receptors shown here come from a man aged 18 to 30 who had mild COVID-19 (a few samples of this study predate the infection). Cell type and time point are not known. CDR3s include the opening cysteine and the closing phenylalanine or tryptophan. The order of the fields is clone size, D gene, J gene, V gene, CDR3 protein, CDR3 DNA. The D gene is left open where the match is weak. Some rows mark clone size as missing; the rest say once, few, many or name a class of expanded clone.

>few|TRBD1|TRBJ1-2|TRBV6-5
CASSYVPGTGGYGYTF
TGTGCCAGCAGTTACGTTCCCGGGACAGGGGGCTATGGCTACACCTTC
>many|TRBD2|TRBJ2-5|TRBV4-3
CASARASGGNQETQYF
TGCGCCAGCGCCAGGGCTAGCGGGGGAAACCAAGAGACCCAGTACTTC
>-|-|TRBJ2-5|TRBV29-1
CSVAGGITDRARETQYF
TGCAGCGTTGCGGGAGGGATTACGGACAGGGCTCGAGAGACCCAGTACTTC
>-|-|TRBJ1-5|TRBV20-1
CSATQQGVPYSNQPQHF
TGCAGTGCGACACAACAGGGAGTACCCTATAGCAATCAGCCCCAGCATTTT
>many|-|TRBJ2-7|TRBV12-3/TRBV12-4
CASSLGGSSYEQYF
TGTGCCAGCAGTTTGGGCGGAAGCTCCTACGAGCAGTACTTC
>medium-sized|-|TRBJ2-3|TRBV5-1
CASSLVASGTDTQYF
TGCGCCAGCAGCTTGGTTGCTAGCGGCACAGATACGCAGTATTTT
>few|-|TRBJ1-6|TRBV6-5
CASSKGRVGNSPLHF
TGTGCCAGCAGTAAGGGCAGGGTCGGTAATTCACCCCTCCACTTT
>-|-|TRBJ2-3|TRBV25-1
CATTEGLAQTDTQYF
TGTGCCACCACCGAGGGCCTAGCGCAGACAGATACGCAGTATTTT
>-|-|TRBJ2-7|TRBV20-1
CSARDLIAGSSYEQYF
TGCAGTGCTAGAGATCTCATAGCTGGGAGCTCCTACGAGCAGTACTTC
>many|TRBD1|TRBJ1-4|TRBV12-3/TRBV12-4
CASSRRETGDEKLFF
TGTGCCAGCAGTCGCCGGGAGACAGGGGACGAAAAACTGTTTTTT
>few|TRBD1|TRBJ2-7|TRBV29-1
CSVTGLRSSYEQYF
TGCAGCGTGACAGGGCTTAGGAGCTCCTACGAGCAGTACTTC
>-|-|TRBJ2-5|TRBV6-2/TRBV6-3
CASSAEGGRETQYF
TGTGCCAGCAGTGCCGAGGGGGGCCGCGAGACCCAGTACTTC
>-|-|TRBJ1-6|TRBV7-2
CASGKPRVDSPLHF
TGTGCCAGCGGAAAGCCGCGGGTAGACTCACCCCTCCACTTT
>few|-|TRBJ2-5|TRBV7-8
CASSLGQRRETQYF
TGTGCCAGCAGCCTAGGACAGAGGCGTGAGACCCAGTACTTC
>-|-|TRBJ1-1|TRBV20-1
CSASDTVNTEAFF
TGCAGTGCTAGTGACACCGTGAACACTGAAGCTTTCTTT
>-|-|TRBJ1-6|TRBV7-2
CASSLFGPPLHF
TGTGCCAGCAGCTTATTCGGCCCACCCCTCCACTTT
>many|-|TRBJ2-5|TRBV18
CASSPRETQYF
TGTGCCAGCTCACCTCGGGAGACCCAGTACTTC
>few|TRBD1|TRBJ2-3|TRBV5-1
CASGQGSTDTQYF
TGCGCCAGCGGACAGGGATCCACAGATACGCAGTATTTT
>-|-|TRBJ1-1|TRBV21-1
CASRVLGRGNTEAFF
TGTGCCAGCAGGGTCTTGGGACGGGGTAACACTGAAGCTTTCTTT
>-|TRBD1|TRBJ1-1|TRBV12-3/TRBV12-4
CASSLDGWIDRAQGEAFF
TGTGCCAGCAGTTTAGATGGCTGGATTGACAGGGCGCAAGGTGAAGCTTTCTTT
>-|-|TRBJ1-5|TRBV19
CASSIRGGGHQPQHF
TGTGCCAGTAGTATTCGGGGCGGGGGTCATCAGCCCCAGCATTTT
>once|TRBD1|TRBJ2-1|TRBV10-3
CAISGGQGPNEQFF
TGTGCCATCAGTGGGGGACAGGGGCCCAATGAGCAGTTCTTC
>few|-|TRBJ2-5|TRBV6-5
CASRQQETQYF
TGTGCCAGCAGACAGCAAGAGACCCAGTACTTC
>many|-|TRBJ1-1|TRBV27
CASSSPNDRSEAFF
TGTGCCAGCAGTTCCCCGAATGACAGATCTGAAGCTTTCTTT
>few|TRBD1|TRBJ2-2|TRBV5-1
CASSPAPSGTGGDTGELFF
TGCGCCAGCAGCCCTGCCCCCTCCGGGACAGGGGGTGACACCGGGGAGCTGTTTTTT
>-|TRBD1|TRBJ1-2|TRBV29-1
CSVDLTGGGYGYTF
TGCAGCGTTGACCTGACAGGGGGTGGTTATGGCTACACCTTC
>many|-|TRBJ2-3|TRBV28
CASTRSDTQYF
TGTGCCAGCACGCGTTCAGATACGCAGTATTTT
>few|TRBD1|TRBJ1-2|TRBV6-5
CASSLYRGIGAGYTF
TGTGCCAGCAGTCTTTACAGGGGGATTGGCGCTGGCTACACCTTC
>many|TRBD2|TRBJ2-5|TRBV2
CASSGASGGQETQYF
TGTGCCAGCAGTGGGGCTAGCGGGGGGCAAGAGACCCAGTACTTC
>-|TRBD2|TRBJ2-3|TRBV6-5
CASCRGLAGSGTDTQYF
TGTGCCAGCTGCCGCGGACTAGCGGGATCTGGCACAGATACGCAGTATTTT
>-|TRBD1|TRBJ1-1|TRBV20-1
CSARDPGQGFGAFF
TGCAGTGCTAGAGATCCTGGACAGGGGTTCGGAGCTTTCTTT
>few|TRBD1|TRBJ2-3|TRBV19
CASSRHPGGASTDTQYF
TGTGCCAGTAGTAGACACCCAGGGGGAGCTAGCACAGATACGCAGTATTTT
>-|TRBD1|TRBJ1-3|TRBV15
CATSKRQGLSSGNTIYF
TGTGCCACCAGCAAGCGACAGGGATTGAGCTCTGGAAACACCATATATTTT
>-|TRBD1|TRBJ1-6|TRBV2
CASSVFGQGNSPLHF
TGTGCCAGCAGTGTTTTCGGACAGGGAAATTCACCCCTCCACTTT
>few|-|TRBJ1-3|TRBV10-3
CAVQDSTTKSSGNTIYF
TGTGCCGTCCAGGACAGCACGACCAAAAGCTCTGGAAACACCATATATTTT
>few|-|TRBJ1-1|TRBV5-1
CASSPEAGKAFF
TGCGCCAGCAGCCCCGAGGCGGGGAAAGCTTTCTTT
>-|TRBD2|TRBJ2-2|TRBV4-2
CASSQDREGFQAGELFF
TGTGCCAGCAGCCAAGATCGGGAGGGGTTCCAAGCCGGGGAGCTGTTTTTT
>-|TRBD1|TRBJ2-5|TRBV28
CASSLTGGQETQYF
TGTGCCAGCAGCCTGACAGGGGGCCAAGAGACCCAGTACTTC
>-|-|TRBJ1-1|TRBV5-1
CASSLVSGGNTEAFF
TGCGCCAGCAGCTTGGTATCCGGGGGTAACACTGAAGCTTTCTTT
>once|-|TRBJ2-7|TRBV5-4
CASSLGSGSYEQYF
TGTGCCAGCAGCTTGGGGTCGGGAAGCTACGAGCAGTACTTC
>-|TRBD1|TRBJ2-5|TRBV6-5
CASRRTGTQETQYF
TGTGCCAGCAGGCGGACAGGGACCCAAGAGACCCAGTACTTC
>-|-|TRBJ2-2|TRBV5-6
CASSAASGELFF
TGTGCCAGCAGCGCAGCTAGCGGGGAGCTGTTTTTT
>-|-|TRBJ2-5|TRBV7-9
CASSLALMDGETQYF
TGTGCCAGCAGCTTGGCTTTGATGGACGGAGAGACCCAGTACTTC
>-|-|TRBJ1-4|TRBV4-3
CASSQELGATNEKLFF
TGCGCCAGCAGCCAAGAATTAGGCGCAACTAATGAAAAACTGTTTTTT
>-|-|TRBJ1-1|TRBV29-1
CSGGRGGGTEAFF
TGCAGCGGGGGTCGGGGGGGTGGCACTGAAGCTTTCTTT
>-|-|TRBJ1-2|TRBV5-1
CASSLAQDYGYTF
TGCGCCAGCAGCTTGGCACAGGACTATGGCTACACCTTC
>-|TRBD2|TRBJ2-7|TRBV2
CASTVERGSSYEQYF
TGTGCCAGCACCGTCGAGCGGGGTAGCTCCTACGAGCAGTACTTC
>-|-|TRBJ1-1|TRBV5-1
CASSLGGAGTEAFF
TGCGCCAGCAGCTTGGGGGGCGCCGGGACTGAAGCTTTCTTT
>many|TRBD1|TRBJ2-7|TRBV11-2
CASSRDSYEQYF
TGTGCCAGCAGCCGGGACAGCTACGAGCAGTACTTC
>-|TRBD2|TRBJ2-7|TRBV15
CATSREGEGPSYEQYF
TGTGCCACCAGCAGAGAGGGGGAGGGACCATCCTACGAGCAGTACTTC
>few|-|TRBJ2-4|TRBV5-1
CASSTDSQNIQYF
TGCGCCAGCAGCACGGACAGCCAAAACATTCAGTACTTC
>-|TRBD2|TRBJ2-7|TRBV9
CASSVVASGEVREQYF
TGTGCCAGCAGCGTTGTAGCTAGCGGGGAAGTACGCGAGCAGTACTTC
>few|-|TRBJ1-2|TRBV5-1
CASSTQGGGYGYTF
TGCGCCAGCAGCACGCAGGGCGGCGGCTATGGCTACACCTTC
>few|-|TRBJ2-1|TRBV7-2
CASSLALRGGANEQFF
TGTGCCAGCAGCTTAGCGTTGAGGGGGGGAGCAAATGAGCAGTTCTTC
>-|-|TRBJ1-6|TRBV5-1
CASSQRTAMNSPLHF
TGCGCCAGCAGCCAAAGGACAGCAATGAATTCACCCCTCCACTTT
>-|TRBD1|TRBJ2-5|TRBV5-1
CASSVSGQQETQYF
TGCGCCAGCAGCGTGTCGGGACAGCAAGAGACCCAGTACTTC
>many|-|TRBJ2-5|TRBV5-6
CASSLWETQYF
TGTGCCAGCAGCTTGTGGGAGACCCAGTACTTC
>-|TRBD1|TRBJ1-1|TRBV7-2
CASSFDRAVPEAFF
TGTGCCAGCAGCTTCGACAGGGCGGTTCCTGAAGCTTTCTTT
>-|-|TRBJ2-1|TRBV12-3/TRBV12-4
CASSFAYGEQFF
TGTGCCAGCAGCTTCGCATACGGTGAGCAGTTCTTC